This T cell receptor (beta chain) was captured in a study of T-cell memory formation after mild COVID-19. The CDR3 sequence is 15 residues long. Trimming took 4 bases from V and 0 from J, leaving 10 bases between them. Per the germline V gene, CDR1 is SNHLY and CDR2 is FYNNEI. From the 5' RACE reads, TCRdb called clonotypes with MiXCR, one entry per CDR3 protein. The table lists a few hundred thousand distinct CDR3 sequences, around 25% of them singletons, with around 12% in the top ten. The receptor's source is an adult woman who had mild COVID-19 (a few samples of this study predate the infection). Cell type and time point are not known. The rearrangement joins TRBV2 to TRBJ2-4; possible D gene TRBD1, 5 bases. The sequencing sample was made of PBMCs or a T cell subset sorted from them (not recorded which). The CDR3 region is CASSVDTLAKNIQYF. In DNA form, the CDR3 reads TGTGCCAGCAGTGTGGACACCTTAGCCAAAAACATTCAGTACTTC.